Below, 4 T cell receptor beta chains from the same sample are listed, as sequenced in a study of blood T cell repertoires in COVID-19. Assay: immunoSEQ multiplex PCR; the TCRdb copy retains only in-frame clones and omits some. The table records about 210,000 clones, about 85% of them present only once. Sequenced sample: peripheral blood. These TCRs come from a woman older than 75 with acute or convalescent COVID-19.

The chain couples TRBV4-3 to TRBJ1-6; unclear D gene. Germline loops: CDR1 LGHNA, CDR2 YSLEER. The CDR3 consists of 17 residues. V lost 0 bases to trimming and J lost 7 bases, with 16 bases between them. The CDR3 loop is CASSQDRRKAGNSPLHF. In nucleotides, the CDR3 is TGCGCCAGCAGCCAAGATCGGAGGAAGGCCGGGAATTCACCCCTCCACTTT.

The count of this clone is one. The chain joins TRBV6-2 or TRBV6-3 to TRBJ1-2; 11 positions agree with TRBD1. Germline V CDR1 and CDR2: MNHEY, SVGEGT. V gave up 5 bases and J gave up 8 bases; unmatched junction bases: 10. CDR3 size: 15 residues. CDR3 sequence: CASSKEDRGRFGYTF. In DNA, the CDR3 is TGTGCCAGCAGTAAGGAGGACAGGGGGCGCTTCGGCTACACCTTC.

The chain carries TRBV27 and TRBJ1-5; D call uncertain. From germline, CDR1 is MNHEY and CDR2 SMNVEV (reference sequence). V lost 3 bases, J lost 6 bases, and 9 bases lay in between. This CDR3 contains 13 residues. The CDR3 here is CASSFHGSQPQHF. The CDR3 bases are TGTGCCAGCAGTTTTCACGGGAGTCAGCCCCAGCATTTT.

This clone was observed a handful of times. V gene TRBV28 combines with J gene TRBJ1-5; possible D gene TRBD1, 6 bases. Between the trimmed V and J ends, which lost 7 bases and 5 bases, there was a span of 15 bases. Germline V gives CDR1 MDHEN, CDR2 SYDVKM. This CDR3 is 14 amino acids long. CDR3 in DNA: TGTGCCAGCAAAACCGTGACAGGCTATCAGCCCCAGCATTTT. This sequence encodes CASKTVTGYQPQHF.